Listed below are T cell receptor beta chains from one sample, sequenced in a study of OX40 agonist ivuxolimab in advanced cancers. Using immunoSEQ multiplex PCR, the repertoire was profiled, and TCRdb retains in-frame clones only, with some absent. The table includes 70,000 or so clones, around nine tenths detected once. Sequenced material: CD4+ or CD8+ T cells sorted from blood, taken in a trial of the OX40 agonist ivuxolimab. These receptors all stem from an adult with an advanced solid tumor such as melanoma, head and neck, liver or kidney cancer. Each CDR3 is given with its conserved first and last residue. A D gene is named only where the DNA matches it firmly. Clone size, where shown, is once, few, many, or a class for clones that have expanded.

TRBJ2-7 . TRBV27 TRBD1 TGTGCCAGCAGTATAGGACAGGGACCCGAGCAGTACTTC CASSIGQGPEQYF
TRBJ1-2 . TRBV7-9 TRBD1 TGTGCCAGCAGCCCACGGACAGGGAATGGCTACACCTTC CASSPRTGNGYTF
TRBJ2-7 . TRBV27 TRBD1 TGTGCCAGCAGGACGGGACAGGCCTCCTACGAGCAGTACTTC CASRTGQASYEQYF
TRBJ2-1 once TRBV28 TRBD2 TGTGCCAGCAGTTTCGCGGGAGGATCCTACAATGAGCAGTTCTTC CASSFAGGSYNEQFF
TRBJ2-7 . TRBV18 TRBD1 TGTGCCAGCTCACCACCGGGACAGGGGAAACACGAGCAGTACTTC CASSPPGQGKHEQYF
TRBJ2-1 . TRBV15 . TGTGCCACCAGGGTTCAGAGCTCCTACAATGAGCAGTTCTTC CATRVQSSYNEQFF
TRBJ2-3 . TRBV6-1 TRBD2 TGTGCCAGCAGAGGGACTAGCGGGAGGACAGATACGCAGTATTTT CASRGTSGRTDTQYF
TRBJ1-1 . TRBV2 . TGTGCCAGCAGTGAAGGGGTGGGTACTGAAGCTTTCTTT CASSEGVGTEAFF
TRBJ1-2 . TRBV5-4 TRBD1 TGTGCCAGCAGCCCCCCGACAGGGACAGCCTACACCTTC CASSPPTGTAYTF
TRBJ2-1 few TRBV7-3 . TGTGCCAGCAGCTTAACTCCGGGAAGGGACAATGAGCAGTTCTTC CASSLTPGRDNEQFF
TRBJ2-7 once TRBV21-1 . TGTGCCACCCACCTGGTAACTGCGGGTGCCCGATTTATTTACGAGCAGTACTTC CATHLVTAGARFIYEQYF
TRBJ2-5 . TRBV11-1 TRBD1 TGTGCCAGCAGCCCCTGGACAGGGGGTCGTGAAGAGACCCAGTACTTC CASSPWTGGREETQYF
TRBJ1-2 . TRBV6-5 . TGTGCCAGCAGTCAACAGGGTTATGGTGGCTACACCTTC CASSQQGYGGYTF
TRBJ1-1 . TRBV7-3 . TGTGCCAGCAGCCGACAGGCGAACACTGAAGCTTTCTTT CASSRQANTEAFF
TRBJ1-2 . TRBV5-5 TRBD1 TGTGCCAGCAGCCTAGCGGGACAGGGAAACAGTTATGGCTACACCTTC CASSLAGQGNSYGYTF
TRBJ1-1 . TRBV7-2 . TGTGCCAGCAGCACCTGGACACTAAACACTGAAGCTTTCTTT CASSTWTLNTEAFF
TRBJ2-1 . TRBV4-1 TRBD2 TGCGCCAGCAGCCAAGGGCCGGCGGGAGTCCCCAATGAGCAGTTCTTC CASSQGPAGVPNEQFF
TRBJ2-3 . TRBV20-1 . TGCAGTGCTAGAGGTTCAGGTACGCAGTATTTT CSARGSGTQYF
TRBJ2-7 few TRBV28 TRBD2 TGTGCCAGCAGTTTGGGACTACCAACGGGGGAGCAGTACTTC CASSLGLPTGEQYF
TRBJ1-2 . TRBV7-3 . TGTGCCAGCAGCTTAGAACGACAACAGTTAAACTATGGCTACACCTTC CASSLERQQLNYGYTF
TRBJ1-2 . TRBV25-1 . TGTGCCAGCAGCCTCGGGACAATCGATGGCTACACCTTC CASSLGTIDGYTF
TRBJ2-1 . TRBV6-5 . TGTGCCAGCAGCCTCAATTATGAGCAGTTCTTC CASSLNYEQFF
TRBJ2-1 . TRBV10-3 . TGTGCCATCAGTGTGGGGCAGGGGAATGAGCAGTTCTTC CAISVGQGNEQFF
TRBJ2-7 . TRBV14 TRBD1 TGTGCCAGCAACTTCCCCGGGACAGGGATCGCGTACGAGCAGTACTTC CASNFPGTGIAYEQYF
TRBJ1-5 . TRBV27 . TGTGCCAGCAGTCTTTACAGGGCAGGCAATCAGCCCCAGCATTTT CASSLYRAGNQPQHF
TRBJ2-7 few TRBV28 . TGTGCCAGCAGACTACAGGACCCCTACGAGCAGTACTTC CASRLQDPYEQYF
TRBJ1-1 . TRBV29-1 . TGCAGCGTGCCCAAGGAGGGGAACACTGAAGCTTTCTTT CSVPKEGNTEAFF
TRBJ1-1 . TRBV7-9 . TGTGCCAGCACCCCACGGGACACTGAAGCTTTCTTT CASTPRDTEAFF
TRBJ1-4 once TRBV5-4 TRBD1 TGTGCCAGCAGCTTGGGGACAGGGGCGGGTAATGAAAAACTGTTTTTT CASSLGTGAGNEKLFF
TRBJ2-1 . TRBV18 TRBD2 TGTGCCAGCTCACCTGGGACTAGGTTGGACGGGTACAATGAGCAGTTCTTC CASSPGTRLDGYNEQFF
TRBJ2-3 . TRBV7-3 TRBD2 TGTGCCAGCAGCCCGGGGACTACATACACAGATACGCAGTATTTT CASSPGTTYTDTQYF
TRBJ2-4 . TRBV5-4 TRBD2 TGTGCCAGCAGCCACTCTAGCGGGACGTGGGGAAACATTCAGTACTTC CASSHSSGTWGNIQYF
TRBJ2-5 . TRBV7-9 . TGTGCCAGCAGCTTAGCCTATGAGACCCAGTACTTC CASSLAYETQYF
TRBJ2-3 . TRBV7-3 . TGTGCCAGCAGCTTATTTGCGGAGTTCACAGATACGCAGTATTTT CASSLFAEFTDTQYF
TRBJ2-7 . TRBV5-6 . TGTGCCAGCAGTCAATCCTACGAGCAGTACTTC CASSQSYEQYF
TRBJ2-1 once TRBV6-5 . TGTGCCAGCAGAAACAAGGGGAGCTCCTACAATGAGCAGTTCTTC CASRNKGSSYNEQFF
TRBJ1-4 medium-sized TRBV29-1 TRBD1 TGCAGCGTTCAAAGGACAGGGGAACGCGATGAAAAACTGTTTTTT CSVQRTGERDEKLFF